One T cell receptor (beta chain) is described in this entry. The data were taken from a study of breast tumors, draining lymph nodes, adjacent tissues. TCRdb reprocessed the multiplex PCR reads with MiXCR, giving one entry per CDR3 protein. The sample holds under 25,000 distinct CDR3 sequences; more than 50% are singletons and the top ten take over 11%. V gave up 4 bases and J gave up 3 bases, with 17 bases separating them. Germline values: CDR1 SGHNT, CDR2 YYREEE (reference sequence). This CDR3 is built from 15 residues. The sequenced material came from breast tumor tissue. The receptor comes from a female donor with breast cancer. Some clones in this sample may be carry-over from other donors' samples. The chain couples TRBV5-4 to TRBJ2-7; possible D gene TRBD2, 5 bases. The CDR3 is CASSPDGQAGYEQYF. CDR3 DNA: TGTGCCAGCAGCCCAGATGGGCAGGCGGGCTACGAGCAGTACTTC.